This TCR beta chain was observed in a study of early T cells in non-severe SARS-CoV-2 infection. Across the whole study: Chains were not paired, and sequencing was done on bulk RNA from unsorted whole blood.

Researchers tagged individual cDNA molecules with unique molecular identifiers. TCRdb passed the 5' RACE reads through MiXCR, listing each CDR3 protein once. The sample contains about 66,000 distinct CDR3 sequences, roughly 18% of which appear only once. General study points: Lookups in VDJdb leaned toward anti-spike CD8 responses and missed private and CD4 specificities.

Worth noting for this clonotype: Its antigen is currently unknown.

Trimming removed 6 bases at V and 0 bases at J, with 9 bases between. The germline V gene has CDR1 MNHEY and CDR2 SVGAGI. The CDR3 is 14 residues long. The sequence was obtained from an adult who was a healthcare worker with PCR-confirmed SARS-CoV-2 infection or an uninfected control (not recorded which). J is TRBJ2-1 and V is TRBV6-5; D is perhaps TRBD1 (7 bases). The material was whole blood, obtained at baseline. The CDR3 DNA follows: TGTGCCAGCAGGCGGGACAGCTCCTACAATGAGCAGTTCTTC. It codes for CASRRDSSYNEQFF.